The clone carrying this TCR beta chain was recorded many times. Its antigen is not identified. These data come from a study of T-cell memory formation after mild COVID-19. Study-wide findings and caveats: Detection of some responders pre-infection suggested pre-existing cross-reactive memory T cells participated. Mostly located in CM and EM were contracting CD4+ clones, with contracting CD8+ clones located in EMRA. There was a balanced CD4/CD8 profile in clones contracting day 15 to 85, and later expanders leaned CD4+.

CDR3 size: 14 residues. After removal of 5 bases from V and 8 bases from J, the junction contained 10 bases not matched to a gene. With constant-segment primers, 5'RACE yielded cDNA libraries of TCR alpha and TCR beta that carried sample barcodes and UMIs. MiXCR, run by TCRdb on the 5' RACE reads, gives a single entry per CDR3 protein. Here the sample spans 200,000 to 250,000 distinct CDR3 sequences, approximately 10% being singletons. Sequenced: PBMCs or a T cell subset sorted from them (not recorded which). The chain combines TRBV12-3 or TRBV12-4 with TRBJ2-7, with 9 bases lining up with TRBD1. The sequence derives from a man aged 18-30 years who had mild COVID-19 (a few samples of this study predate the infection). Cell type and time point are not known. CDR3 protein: CASSPRDRAKKQYF. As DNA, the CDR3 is TGTGCCAGCAGTCCCCGGGACAGGGCTAAGAAGCAGTACTTC.